This TCR beta chain was recovered during a study of blood T cell repertoires in COVID-19. Study summary: Some COVID-19 samples were acute and others convalescent; all came from the United States, Italy and Spain. PBMCs, B-cell-depleted T cells, or T cells were the source of the cDNA or gDNA that made up the material.

Authors' data handling: Using reference gene primer amplification, nucleated cell counts were estimated. The repertoire was sequenced with immunoSEQ multiplex PCR; TCRdb's copy has only in-frame clones and lacks some. V and J calls plus clone size are reproduced from that table; the DNA served to infer D and trimming. The sample yields more than 150,000 clones, 75% to 80% seen once. Looked up from germline, CDR1 is SGHRS and CDR2 is YFSETQ. J was trimmed by 7 bases and V by 4 bases; bases with no gene match: 11. This CDR3 is built from 15 residues. Sequenced material: peripheral blood. The rearrangement joins TRBV5-1 to TRBJ1-2, with TRBD1 matching over 9 bases. The sequence was collected from a woman at least 80 years old with acute or convalescent COVID-19. The CDR3 region has the DNA TGCGCCAGCAGCCAATACCGGGACAGGGTTGTTGGCTACACCTTC. It specifies CASSQYRDRVVGYTF.